A single sample gave rise to the 20 T cell receptor beta chains below, sequenced in a study of blood T cell repertoires in COVID-19. Profiled with immunoSEQ multiplex PCR; TCRdb holds only in-frame clones, not every one. The sample lists 70,000 or so clones, roughly 80% occurring once. Sequencing was performed on peripheral blood. All receptors derive from a man aged 55 to 69 with COVID-19, enrolled during active disease.

The J gene is TRBJ2-5, the V gene TRBV12-3 or TRBV12-4; D is undetermined. There are 13 residues in the CDR3. Trimming took 3 bases from V and 2 from J, leaving 7 bases between them. The CDR3 bases are TGTGCCAGCAGTTTTAACCAGCAAGAGACCCAGTACTTC. As protein: CASSFNQQETQYF.

This chain joins TRBV5-1 and TRBJ1-1; 8 positions match TRBD1. CDR3 length: 14 amino acids. The germline V gene encodes CDR1 SGHRS and CDR2 YFSETQ. The V segment lost 7 bases and the J segment 3 bases; nucleotides outside the gene matches: 8. CDR3 region: CASGQGPRDTEAFF. The CDR3 nucleotides are TGCGCCAGCGGACAGGGTCCACGGGACACTGAAGCTTTCTTT.

This clone was seen more than once but under ten times. Mismatch with germline at one junction end may stem from a read error. The V gene is TRBV4-1, the J gene TRBJ2-1; 13 nucleotides agree with TRBD2. The germline CDR1 and CDR2 sequences are MGHRA and YSYEKL. The CDR3 spans 16 residues. The CDR3 nucleotides are TGCGCCAGCCGCCACCCACTAGCGGGAGGGCCGAATGAGCAGTTCTTC. Translation: CASRHPLAGGPNEQFF.

This chain connects TRBV5-4 to TRBJ2-1, with 8 bases identical to TRBD2. Per the germline V gene, CDR1 is SGHNT and CDR2 is YYREEE (reference sequence). This CDR3 has 15 residues. The ends lost 1 base at V and 4 bases at J; junction bases unmatched: 4. The CDR3: CASSLRGGRYNEQFF. The DNA for the CDR3 is TGTGCCAGCAGCTTGCGGGGGGGGCGGTACAATGAGCAGTTCTTC.

CDR3 in amino acids: CASSLIYSGTASGTQYF. In nucleotides, the CDR3 is TGTGCCAGCAGTTTGATATATTCGGGGACAGCCTCTGGGACGCAGTATTTT. The chain joins TRBV28 to TRBJ2-3; 7 bases match TRBD1. From germline, CDR1 is MDHEN and CDR2 SYDVKM. This CDR3 region has 17 residues. Trimming cost V 3 bases and J 9 bases; bases outside gene matches: 18.

V usage is TRBV10-3 and J usage is TRBJ2-5; 11 positions match TRBD1. Germline V gene lookup returns CDR1 ENHRY and CDR2 SYGVKD. V lost 8 bases to trimming and J lost 2 bases; unmatched junction nucleotides: 4. CDR3 length: 14 residues. The CDR3 bases are TGTGCCATCGCCGGGACAGGGGGACAAGAGACCCAGTACTTC. This codes for CAIAGTGGQETQYF.

This rearrangement joins TRBV9 to TRBJ2-1, with a possible D match to TRBD1 (5 bases). This CDR3 has 15 amino acids. V was cut by 3 bases and J by 3 bases, with 13 bases left in between. The germline V gene has CDR1 SGDLS and CDR2 YYNGEE. The CDR3 DNA follows: TGTGCCAGCAGCGACACAGGAGACCTCTACAATGAGCAGTTCTTC. Amino acid sequence: CASSDTGDLYNEQFF.

The rearrangement joins TRBV27 to TRBJ2-7, with 14 bases identical to TRBD2. The CDR3 has 14 amino acids. Germline loops: CDR1 MNHEY, CDR2 SMNVEV (reference sequence). J lost 7 bases, V lost 6 bases, and 5 bases had no gene match. The CDR3 nucleotides are TGTGCCAGCAGAAGACTAGCGGGAGGGGGAGAGCAGTACTTC. Translation: CASRRLAGGGEQYF.

CDR3 bases: TGTGCCAGCAGTTTATCGGGAGGTAGAGAGACCCAGTACTTC. It encodes CASSLSGGRETQYF. The gene calls are TRBV28 and TRBJ2-5; 7 positions agree with TRBD2. Trimming took 1 base from V and 4 from J; bases not matched to a gene: 3. Germline CDR1 is MDHEN and CDR2 is SYDVKM. This CDR3 contains 14 residues. Variable domain in full (rest from reference TRBV28 and TRBJ2-5): DVKVTQSSRYLVKRTGEKVFLECVQDMDHENMFWYRQDPGLGLRLIYFSYDVKMKEKGDIPEGYSVSREKKERFSLILESASTNQTSMYLCASSLSGGRETQYFGPGTRLLVL.

The chain combines TRBV5-6 with TRBJ2-4; 9 nucleotides match TRBD1. The CDR3 has 13 amino acids. Trimming cost V 4 bases and J 8 bases; bases outside gene matches: 4. The germline gives CDR1 SGHDT, CDR2 YYEEEE. The CDR3 DNA reads as TGTGCCAGCAGCCCGGACAGGGGTCACATTCAGTACTTC. Its protein product is CASSPDRGHIQYF. Using reference TRBV5-6 and TRBJ2-4 for the parts outside the CDR3, the full variable domain is DAGVTQSPTHLIKTRGQQVTLRCSPKSGHDTVSWYQQALGQGPQFIFQYYEEEERQRGNFPDRFSGHQFPNYSSELNVNALLLGDSALYLCASSPDRGHIQYFGAGTRLSVL.

V and J are TRBV27 and TRBJ2-7, with D maybe TRBD2 (5 bases). Germline V gene data show CDR1 as MNHEY and CDR2 as SMNVEV (reference sequence). The CDR3 length is 12 residues. V shed 8 bases and J shed 6 bases, with 14 bases lying between them. CDR3 nucleotide sequence: TGTGCCAGCCCGTGCTACCTAGCCGAGCAGTACTTC. This encodes CASPCYLAEQYF.

The gene calls are TRBV12-3 or TRBV12-4 and TRBJ2-7; tentatively, D is TRBD2 (5 bases). CDR3 size: 13 residues. Trimming pared 4 bases from V and 3 bases from J, leaving 10 bases between. CDR3 residues: CASSSSAGYEQYF. The CDR3, as DNA: TGTGCCAGCAGTTCGTCTGCGGGCTACGAGCAGTACTTC.

The chain has TRBV11-2 and TRBJ2-5; a weak D match, TRBD1 (5 bases). This CDR3 region has 17 residues. CDR1 and CDR2 (germline): SGHAT, FQNNGV. V was cut by 5 bases and J by 6 bases, with 25 bases left in between. CDR3 sequence: CASSKAYGIRGMQTQYF. CDR3 nucleotides: TGTGCCAGCAGCAAAGCTTATGGTATTAGGGGTATGCAGACCCAGTACTTC.

The rearrangement uses TRBV10-3 and TRBJ1-1, with D tentatively TRBD1 (5 bases). The CDR3 is 14 residues long. V was pared by 6 bases and J by 0 bases, with 11 bases between. CDR1 ENHRY and CDR2 SYGVKD come from the germline V gene. CDR3 residues: CAIRDIYMNTEAFF. The CDR3 DNA sequence: TGTGCCATCAGGGACATTTACATGAACACTGAAGCTTTCTTT.

This clone is hyperexpanded by share. V usage is TRBV5-4 and J usage is TRBJ2-5; 13 bases agree with TRBD2. Germline-derived CDR1 and CDR2 are SGHNT and YYREEE (reference sequence). Losses at the gene ends were 1 base for V and 0 bases for J; bases not matched to a gene: 9. This CDR3 comprises 19 residues. The CDR3 DNA follows: TGTGCCAGCAGCTTGATACTAGCGGGGGGGAACCCGTACCAAGAGACCCAGTACTTC. It translates to CASSLILAGGNPYQETQYF.

The chain combines TRBV7-9 with TRBJ1-4; D unresolved. V was clipped by 5 bases and J by 7 bases, with 14 bases between them. Germline V lookup: CDR1 SEHNR, CDR2 FQNEAQ (reference sequence). CDR3 length: 14 residues. The CDR3 nucleotides are TGTGCCAGCAGCCCCACCCCGGGTGGTGAAAAACTGTTTTTT. Amino acid sequence: CASSPTPGGEKLFF.

This clone occurred a few times. V is TRBV9 and J is TRBJ1-2; 7 positions agree with TRBD1. Germline lookup yields CDR1 SGDLS and CDR2 YYNGEE. This CDR3 is 12 amino acids long. After removal of 4 bases from V and 14 bases from J, the junction contained 11 bases not matched to a gene. The CDR3 protein is CASSLLGTVPTF. CDR3 in DNA: TGTGCCAGCAGCCTACTTGGGACAGTTCCAACCTTC.

The chain recombines TRBV11-3 with TRBJ2-1; 7 bases agree with TRBD2. The CDR3 runs to 13 residues. Germline CDR1 SGHNT, CDR2 YENEEA. After removal of 5 bases from V and 5 bases from J, the junction contained 3 bases not matched to a gene. The CDR3 is CASSPSGDNEQFF. The CDR3 region has the DNA TGTGCCAGCAGCCCTAGCGGCGACAATGAGCAGTTCTTC.

Here the CDR3 reads CAQRQGAFGYTF. The CDR3 nucleotides read TGTGCCCAGAGACAGGGGGCATTTGGCTACACCTTC. The chain couples TRBV30 to TRBJ1-2, with TRBD1 matching over 10 bases. V shed 8 bases, J shed 7 bases, and the junction held 7 bases outside the gene matches. This CDR3 spans 12 amino acids. The germline gives CDR1 GTSNPN, CDR2 SVGIG (reference sequence).

The chain combines TRBV2 with TRBJ2-5, with 8 bases that match TRBD1. The V and J ends lost 10 bases and 1 base, in that order; junction bases with no gene match: 11. CDR1 is SNHLY, CDR2 FYNNEI, per germline. The CDR3 runs 15 residues. The DNA for the CDR3 is TGTGCCACCGAACCAGGACAGGGCTTCCAAGAGACCCAGTACTTC. Residues: CATEPGQGFQETQYF.